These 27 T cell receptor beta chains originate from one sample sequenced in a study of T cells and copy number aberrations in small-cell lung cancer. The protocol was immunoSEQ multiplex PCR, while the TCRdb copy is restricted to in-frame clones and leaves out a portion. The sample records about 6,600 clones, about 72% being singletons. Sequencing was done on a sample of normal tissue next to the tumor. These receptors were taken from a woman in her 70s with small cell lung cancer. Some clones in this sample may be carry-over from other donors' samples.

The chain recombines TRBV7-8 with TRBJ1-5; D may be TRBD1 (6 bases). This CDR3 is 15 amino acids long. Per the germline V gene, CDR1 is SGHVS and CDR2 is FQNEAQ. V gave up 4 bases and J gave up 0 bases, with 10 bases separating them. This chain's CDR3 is CASSSTGLSNQPQHF. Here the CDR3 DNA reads TGTGCCAGCAGCTCGACAGGTCTTAGCAATCAGCCCCAGCATTTT. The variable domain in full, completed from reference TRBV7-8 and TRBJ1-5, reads GAGVSQSPRYKVAKRGQDVALRCDPISGHVSLFWYQQALGQGPEFLTYFQNEAQLDKSGLPSDRFFAERPEGSVSTLKIQRTQQEDSAVYLCASSSTGLSNQPQHFGDGTRLSIL.

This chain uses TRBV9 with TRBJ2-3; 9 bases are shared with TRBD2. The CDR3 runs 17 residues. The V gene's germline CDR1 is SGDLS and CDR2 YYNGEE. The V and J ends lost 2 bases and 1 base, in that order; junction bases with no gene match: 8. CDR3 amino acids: CASSVLAGAWGTDTQYF. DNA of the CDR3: TGTGCCAGCAGCGTTTTAGCGGGAGCCTGGGGCACAGATACGCAGTATTTT.

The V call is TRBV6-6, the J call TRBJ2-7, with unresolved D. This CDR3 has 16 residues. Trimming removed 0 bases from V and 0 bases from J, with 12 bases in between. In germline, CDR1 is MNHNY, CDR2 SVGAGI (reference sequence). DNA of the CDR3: TGTGCCAGCAGTTACTCGATTCTGAGAACCTCCTACGAGCAGTACTTC. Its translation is CASSYSILRTSYEQYF.

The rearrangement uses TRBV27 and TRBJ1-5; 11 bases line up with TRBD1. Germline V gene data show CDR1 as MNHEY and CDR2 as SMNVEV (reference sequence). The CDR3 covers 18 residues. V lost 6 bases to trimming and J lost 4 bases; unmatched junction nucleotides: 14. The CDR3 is CASSSSRYGQGANQPQHF. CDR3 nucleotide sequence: TGTGCCAGCAGCTCCTCCCGCTATGGACAGGGGGCTAATCAGCCCCAGCATTTT.

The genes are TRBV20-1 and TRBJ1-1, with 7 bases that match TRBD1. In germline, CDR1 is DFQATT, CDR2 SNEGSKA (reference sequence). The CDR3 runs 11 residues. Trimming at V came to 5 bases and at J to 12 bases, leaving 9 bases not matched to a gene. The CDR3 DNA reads TGCAGTGCTGAGTCGACAGGGTCGACTTTCTTT. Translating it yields CSAESTGSTFF.

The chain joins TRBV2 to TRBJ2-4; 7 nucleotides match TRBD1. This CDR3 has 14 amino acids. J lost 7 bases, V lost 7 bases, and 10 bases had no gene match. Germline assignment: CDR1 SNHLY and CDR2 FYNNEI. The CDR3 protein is CASKQRTGGNIQYF. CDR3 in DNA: TGTGCCAGCAAGCAAAGGACAGGTGGGAACATTCAGTACTTC.

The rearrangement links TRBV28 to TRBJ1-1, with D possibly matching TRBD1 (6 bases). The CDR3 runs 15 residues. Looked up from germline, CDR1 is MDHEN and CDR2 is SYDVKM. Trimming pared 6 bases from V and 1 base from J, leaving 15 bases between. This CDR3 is CASSPRTEGNTEAFF. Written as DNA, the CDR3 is TGTGCCAGCAGCCCCCGGACAGAGGGGAACACTGAAGCTTTCTTT. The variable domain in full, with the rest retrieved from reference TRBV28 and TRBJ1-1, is DVKVTQSSRYLVKRTGEKVFLECVQDMDHENMFWYRQDPGLGLRLIYFSYDVKMKEKGDIPEGYSVSREKKERFSLILESASTNQTSMYLCASSPRTEGNTEAFFGQGTRLTVV.

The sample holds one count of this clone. CDR3 DNA sequence: TGCGCCAGCAGGCCTCAAGACTCTGGAAACACCATATATTTT. This codes for CASRPQDSGNTIYF. The rearrangement joins TRBV5-1 to TRBJ1-3, with no clear D. CDR1 is SGHRS, CDR2 YFSETQ, per germline. The CDR3 loop spans 14 amino acids. Trimming removed 5 bases from V and 0 bases from J, with 9 bases in between.

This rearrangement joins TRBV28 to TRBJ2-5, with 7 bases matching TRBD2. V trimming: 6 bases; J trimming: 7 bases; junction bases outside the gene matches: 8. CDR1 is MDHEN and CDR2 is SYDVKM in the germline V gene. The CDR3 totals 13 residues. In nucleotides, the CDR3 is TGTGCCAGCAGCTCACTAGCGAAGAGGACCCAGTACTTC. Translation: CASSSLAKRTQYF.

Here the CDR3 DNA reads TGTGCCACCGGACAGAACTATGGCTACACCTTC. Its protein is CATGQNYGYTF. V gene TRBV19 combines with J gene TRBJ1-2, with TRBD1 as a possible D gene (6 bases). Trimming left V 10 bases short and J 2 bases short, with 8 bases between. The CDR3 length is 11 residues. Germline lookup yields CDR1 LNHDA and CDR2 SQIVND (reference sequence).

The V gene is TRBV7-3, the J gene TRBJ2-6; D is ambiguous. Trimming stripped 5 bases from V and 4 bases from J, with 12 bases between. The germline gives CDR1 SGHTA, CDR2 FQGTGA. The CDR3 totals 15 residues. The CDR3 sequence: CASSTDEAGANVLTF. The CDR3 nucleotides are TGTGCCAGCAGCACGGACGAAGCGGGGGCCAACGTCCTGACTTTC.

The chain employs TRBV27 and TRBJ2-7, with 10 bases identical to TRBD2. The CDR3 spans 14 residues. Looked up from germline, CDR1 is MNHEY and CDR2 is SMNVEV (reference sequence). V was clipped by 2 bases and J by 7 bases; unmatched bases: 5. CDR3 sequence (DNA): TGTGCCAGCAGTTTAACTAGCGGGACGGGAGAGCAGTACTTC. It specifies CASSLTSGTGEQYF.

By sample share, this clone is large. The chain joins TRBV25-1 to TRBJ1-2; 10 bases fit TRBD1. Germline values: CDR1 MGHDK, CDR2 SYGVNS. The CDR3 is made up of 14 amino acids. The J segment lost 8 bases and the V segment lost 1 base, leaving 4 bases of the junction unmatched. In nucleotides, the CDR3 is TGTGCCAGCAGTGAATTGGGACAGGGGAGGGGCTACACCTTC. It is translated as CASSELGQGRGYTF.

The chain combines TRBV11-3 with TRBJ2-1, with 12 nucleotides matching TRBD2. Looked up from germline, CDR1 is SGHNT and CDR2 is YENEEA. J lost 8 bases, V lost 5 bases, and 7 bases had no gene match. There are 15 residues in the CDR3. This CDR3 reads CASSLAGGPNDEQFF. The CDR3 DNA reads TGTGCCAGCAGCCTAGCGGGAGGGCCAAACGATGAGCAGTTCTTC.

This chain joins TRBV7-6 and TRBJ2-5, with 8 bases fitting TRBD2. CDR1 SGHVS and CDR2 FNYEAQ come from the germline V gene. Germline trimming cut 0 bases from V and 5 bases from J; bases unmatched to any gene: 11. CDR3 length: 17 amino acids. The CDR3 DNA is TGTGCCAGCAGCTTAGCGTTGCTAGCGGGTAGGGGGGAGACCCAGTACTTC. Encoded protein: CASSLALLAGRGETQYF.

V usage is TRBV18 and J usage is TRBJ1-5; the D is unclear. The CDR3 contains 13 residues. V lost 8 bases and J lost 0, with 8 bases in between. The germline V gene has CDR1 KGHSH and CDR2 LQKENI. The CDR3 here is CASAQDSNQPQHF. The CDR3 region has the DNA TGTGCCAGCGCGCAGGATAGCAATCAGCCCCAGCATTTT.

The CDR3 region is CASSDISRDSLEQYF. The CDR3 nucleotides read TGTGCCAGCAGTGATATTTCTCGGGACAGCCTCGAGCAGTACTTC. The chain links TRBV6-1 to TRBJ2-7; the match to TRBD1 covers 7 bases. Unmatched junction bases numbered 11, after V lost 3 bases and J lost 6 bases. This CDR3 is 15 amino acids long. Germline values: CDR1 MNHNS, CDR2 SASEGT.

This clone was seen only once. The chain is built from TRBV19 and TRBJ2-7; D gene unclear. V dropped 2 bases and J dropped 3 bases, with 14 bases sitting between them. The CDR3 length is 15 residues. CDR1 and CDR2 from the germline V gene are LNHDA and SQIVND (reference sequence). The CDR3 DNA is TGTGCCAGTAGTATATATCTCGGCCAACTCTACGAGCAGTACTTC. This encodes CASSIYLGQLYEQYF.

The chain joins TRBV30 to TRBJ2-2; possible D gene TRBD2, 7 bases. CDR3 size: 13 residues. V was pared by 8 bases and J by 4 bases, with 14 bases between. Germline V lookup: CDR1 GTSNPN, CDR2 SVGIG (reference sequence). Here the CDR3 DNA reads TGTGCCAAAAGGGGGGGAGGCACCGGGGAGCTGTTTTTT. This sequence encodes CAKRGGGTGELFF.

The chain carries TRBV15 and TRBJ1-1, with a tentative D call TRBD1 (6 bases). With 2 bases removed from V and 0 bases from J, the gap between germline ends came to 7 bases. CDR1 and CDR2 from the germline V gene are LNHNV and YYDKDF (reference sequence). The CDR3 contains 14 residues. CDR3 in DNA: TGTGCCACCAGCAGACAGGGGTTGAACACTGAAGCTTTCTTT. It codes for CATSRQGLNTEAFF.

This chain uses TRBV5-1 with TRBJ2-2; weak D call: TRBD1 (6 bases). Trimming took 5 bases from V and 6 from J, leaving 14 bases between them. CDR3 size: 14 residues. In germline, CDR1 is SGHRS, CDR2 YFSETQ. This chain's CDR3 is CASRERYRAGELFF. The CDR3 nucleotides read TGCGCCAGCAGGGAGAGATACAGGGCCGGGGAGCTGTTTTTT.

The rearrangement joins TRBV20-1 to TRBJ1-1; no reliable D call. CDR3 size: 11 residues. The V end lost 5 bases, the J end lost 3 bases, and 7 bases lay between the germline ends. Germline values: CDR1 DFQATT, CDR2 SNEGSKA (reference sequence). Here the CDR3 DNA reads TGCAGTGCTTTCCTACACACTGAAGCTTTCTTT. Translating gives CSAFLHTEAFF.

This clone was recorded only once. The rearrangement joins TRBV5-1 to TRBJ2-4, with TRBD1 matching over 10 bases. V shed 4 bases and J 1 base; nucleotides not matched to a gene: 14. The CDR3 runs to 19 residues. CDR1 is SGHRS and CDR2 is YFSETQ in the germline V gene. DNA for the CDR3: TGCGCCAGCAGCCGTAACCCGGGACAGGGGACTACCGCCAAAAACATTCAGTACTTC. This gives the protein CASSRNPGQGTTAKNIQYF. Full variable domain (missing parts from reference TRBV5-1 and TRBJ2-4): KAGVTQTPRYLIKTRGQQVTLSCSPISGHRSVSWYQQTPGQGLQFLFEYFSETQRNKGNFPGRFSGRQFSNSRSEMNVSTLELGDSALYLCASSRNPGQGTTAKNIQYFGAGTRLSVL.

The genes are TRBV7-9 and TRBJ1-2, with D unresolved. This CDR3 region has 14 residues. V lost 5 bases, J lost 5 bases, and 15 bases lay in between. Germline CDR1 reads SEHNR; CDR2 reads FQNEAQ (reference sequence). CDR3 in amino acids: CASSPSGPYYGYTF. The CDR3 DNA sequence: TGTGCCAGCAGCCCGAGTGGCCCGTATTATGGCTACACCTTC.

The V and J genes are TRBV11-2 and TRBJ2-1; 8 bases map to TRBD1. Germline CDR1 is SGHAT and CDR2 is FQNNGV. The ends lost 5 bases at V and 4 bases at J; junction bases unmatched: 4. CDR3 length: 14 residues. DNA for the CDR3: TGTGCCAGCAGCAAGGACAGGGCTTACAATGAGCAGTTCTTC. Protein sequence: CASSKDRAYNEQFF.

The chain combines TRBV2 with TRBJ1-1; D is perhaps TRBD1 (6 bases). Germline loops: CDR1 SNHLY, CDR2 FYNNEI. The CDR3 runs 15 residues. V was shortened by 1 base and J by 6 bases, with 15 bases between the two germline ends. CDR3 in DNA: TGTGCCAGCAGTGAAGGGCTGGGGGGGCAGGCTGAAGCTTTCTTT. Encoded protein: CASSEGLGGQAEAFF.

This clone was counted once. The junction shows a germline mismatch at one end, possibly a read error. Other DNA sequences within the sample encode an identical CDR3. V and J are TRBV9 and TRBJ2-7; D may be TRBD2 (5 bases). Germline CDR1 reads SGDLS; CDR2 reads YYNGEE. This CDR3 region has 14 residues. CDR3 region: CASSVEFSAYEQYF. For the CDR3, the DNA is TGTGCCAGCAGCGTAGAGTTTAGCGCCTACGAACAGTACTTC.